This TCR beta chain is drawn from a study of blood T cell repertoires in COVID-19. As for the study in general: Sources were T cells, B-cell-depleted T cells, or PBMCs; the material itself was cDNA or gDNA.

Using immunoSEQ multiplex PCR, the repertoire was profiled, and TCRdb retains in-frame clones only, with some absent. The table includes 150,000 or so clones, approximately 86% detected once. Germline V gene data show CDR1 as SGDLS and CDR2 as YYNGEE. Losses at the gene ends were 4 bases for V and 8 bases for J; bases not matched to a gene: 7. The CDR3 consists of 14 residues. The specimen was peripheral blood. The chain joins TRBV9 to TRBJ2-1; 9 positions match TRBD1. This receptor was identified in a woman between 45 and 65 years old with acute or convalescent COVID-19. The CDR3 DNA reads as TGTGCCAGCAGCTTTACGGGGACAGGGCATGAGCAGTTCTTC. The encoded protein is CASSFTGTGHEQFF.